This entry describes one T cell receptor (beta chain). There are 13 residues in the CDR3. The V end was cut by 5 bases, the J end by 4 bases, with 11 bases between. CDR1 and CDR2 (germline): SEHNR, FQNEAQ (reference sequence). Libraries were prepared by immunoSEQ multiplex PCR; TCRdb keeps only in-frame clonotypes and omits some of them. The sample lists about 81,000 clones, around 80% occurring once. The record originates from a study of blood T cell repertoires in COVID-19. The origin of this receptor is a human donor in a cohort sampled during active COVID-19. Sample: peripheral blood. The genes are TRBV7-9 and TRBJ1-2, with D perhaps TRBD1 (5 bases). The CDR3 region is CASSTGGFYGYTF. In nucleotides, the CDR3 is TGTGCCAGCAGCACCGGGGGTTTCTATGGCTACACCTTC.